This T cell receptor beta chain was captured by sequencing in a study of cytomegalovirus exposure and HLA in healthy donors. Across the whole study: About 85 million unique TCRs from HLA-typed donors were held in an early release of data.

In the case of this clone: The antigen is not known.

PCR was performed using 60 Vbeta and 13 Jbeta primers. Authors' methods: The count from a later analysis was some 80 million unique TCR beta chains, some 10 million of them shared. Repertoires were generated with immunoSEQ multiplex PCR, while TCRdb's copy carries only in-frame clones and drops some. V, J and clone size are taken as reported in that table, and D and trimming were inferred from the DNA itself. The sample consists of 90,000 to 140,000 clones, approximately 70% of them appearing once. CDR1 is SGHVS and CDR2 is FQNEAQ in the germline V gene. This CDR3 comprises 14 residues. V was clipped by 1 base and J by 9 bases, with 15 bases between them. Study-wide findings and caveats: Association of around 17,000 TCR beta sequences with HLA alleles was found at 0.05 false discovery rate in a later analysis. In an earlier analysis, in approximately 570 donors, most V segments appeared productive either ~87% or ~30% of the time.

The sequence derives from a man aged 25 to 40 in good health and CMV-seronegative. Sequences were obtained from PBMCs. V is TRBV7-8 and J is TRBJ1-2, with D tentatively TRBD1 (5 bases). The CDR3 nucleotides read TGTGCCAGCAGCTTAGAAAAAGAAAGGGGAAGCTACACCTTC. As protein: CASSLEKERGSYTF. Supplemented by reference TRBV7-8 and TRBJ1-2, the full variable domain reads GAGVSQSPRYKVAKRGQDVALRCDPISGHVSLFWYQQALGQGPEFLTYFQNEAQLDKSGLPSDRFFAERPEGSVSTLKIQRTQQEDSAVYLCASSLEKERGSYTFGSGTRLTVV.